Listed below are T cell receptor beta chains from one sample, sequenced in a study of T cell changes during pregnancy in multiple sclerosis. The method was immunoSEQ multiplex PCR; TCRdb's version includes in-frame clones alone and lacks a portion of them. The sample holds some 74,000 clones, roughly 92% seen once. Sequences were derived from peripheral blood, sampled after pregnancy. Every receptor here comes from a female donor in good health, enrolled as a control in a pregnancy study. Each CDR3 is given with its conserved first and last residue. The D gene is left open where the match is weak. Clone size appears in some rows only: once, few, many, or a class for an expanded clone.

cdr3_aa,cdr3_nt,j_call,cdr3_length,clone_size,d_call,v_call
CASSGGQARSGNTIYF,TGTGCCAGCAGCGGAGGACAGGCCCGCTCTGGAAACACCATATATTTT,TRBJ1-3,16,NA,TRBD1,TRBV6-6
CASSLAPGSYNEQFF,TGTGCCAGCAGCTTAGCTCCGGGATCCTACAATGAGCAGTTCTTC,TRBJ2-1,15,NA,NA,TRBV7-9
CASSPQSGNRELFF,TGTGCCAGCAGCCCCCAGTCCGGGAACCGGGAGCTGTTTTTT,TRBJ2-2,14,NA,NA,TRBV27
CASSQEAGRSYEQYF,TGCGCCAGCAGCCAAGAAGCGGGGCGCTCCTACGAGCAGTACTTC,TRBJ2-7,15,NA,TRBD2,TRBV4-1
CASTPRPSSYEQYF,TGTGCCAGCACCCCTAGGCCCAGCTCCTACGAGCAGTACTTC,TRBJ2-7,14,NA,NA,TRBV5-6
CASSWDRSFYGYTF,TGTGCCAGCAGTTGGGACAGGAGTTTTTATGGCTACACCTTC,TRBJ1-2,14,few,TRBD1,TRBV28
CASSYPGQGHNEQFF,TGTGCCAGCAGCTATCCGGGCCAGGGCCATAATGAGCAGTTCTTC,TRBJ2-1,15,NA,NA,TRBV5-6
CASSEEGGAFF,TGTGCCAGCAGTGAAGAGGGCGGGGCTTTCTTT,TRBJ1-1,11,NA,NA,TRBV6-1
CASSLGQGSTEAFF,TGTGCCAGCAGCTTGGGGCAGGGTAGCACTGAAGCTTTCTTT,TRBJ1-1,14,NA,NA,TRBV5-4
CASSRSGNQPQHF,TGTGCCAGCAGCCGATCAGGGAATCAGCCCCAGCATTTT,TRBJ1-5,13,NA,NA,TRBV5-5
CASSLGGTGGYTF,TGTGCCAGCAGCTTGGGCGGGACAGGAGGCTACACCTTC,TRBJ1-2,13,NA,TRBD1,TRBV5-6
CASSPGGTSYEQYF,TGTGCCAGCAGTCCAGGGGGAACCTCTTACGAGCAGTACTTC,TRBJ2-7,14,NA,TRBD1,TRBV6-1
CASSEVGWDRGKSSYNEQFF,TGTGCCAGCAGTGAAGTGGGTTGGGACAGGGGGAAAAGCTCCTACAATGAGCAGTTCTTC,TRBJ2-1,20,once,TRBD1,TRBV2
CASSQWDREADTQYF,TGTGCCAGCAGTCAATGGGACAGGGAAGCCGATACGCAGTATTTT,TRBJ2-3,15,NA,TRBD1,TRBV2
CASKGVPYNEQFF,TGTGCCAGCAAGGGGGTTCCCTACAATGAGCAGTTCTTC,TRBJ2-1,13,NA,NA,TRBV28